One sample yielded the 18 T cell receptor beta chains listed below, sequenced in a study of human T cells and chemical hapten exposure. One entry per CDR3 protein, called by TCRdb with MiXCR from the RACE reads. The data show 90,000 or so distinct CDR3 sequences, with 10% seen just once and about 2.4% held by the top ten. The sample's time point: patch test 1, 2 weeks after DPC sensitization. Indicated treatment: therapeutic diphenylcyclopropenone sensitization with weekly scalp DPC. The sequencing used whole blood, collected in connection with sensitization to the hapten diphenylcyclopropenone (DPC). These receptors all stem from a man aged 40-49 years with alopecia areata. Some clones in this sample may be carry-over from other donors' samples.

This clonotype was counted only a few times. This rearrangement joins TRBV11-2 to TRBJ2-2, with TRBD2 identical over 7 bases. V gave up 4 bases and J gave up 3 bases; unmatched junction bases: 8. In germline, CDR1 is SGHAT, CDR2 FQNNGV. This CDR3 comprises 16 residues. CDR3 DNA: TGTGCCAGCAGCTATCGAGCGGGGTCGGACACCGGGGAGCTGTTTTTT. Its protein is CASSYRAGSDTGELFF.

This clonotype was recorded a few times. The rearrangement joins TRBV29-1 to TRBJ1-1; D might be TRBD1 (6 bases). CDR1 SQVTM and CDR2 ANQGSEA come from the germline V gene. V was shortened by 7 bases and J by 2 bases, with 20 bases between the two germline ends. The CDR3 runs to 15 residues. CDR3: CSGDQTLDRNTEAFF. The CDR3, as DNA: TGCAGCGGCGACCAAACGCTGGACAGAAACACTGAAGCTTTCTTT.

This clonotype was observed a handful of times. The chain has TRBV6-5 and TRBJ2-5; possibly TRBD1 or TRBD2 for D (5 bases each). The germline V gene encodes CDR1 MNHEY and CDR2 SVGAGI. Trimming took 6 bases from V and 7 from J, leaving 18 bases between them. CDR3 size: 14 residues. CDR3 protein: CASRGETAVGTQYF. The CDR3 DNA reads as TGTGCCAGCAGGGGGGAGACCGCCGTTGGGACCCAGTACTTC.

This clonotype was counted a single time. The CDR3 loop reads CASKTGYHEQFF. The CDR3 region has the DNA TGTGCCAGTAAAACAGGGTACCATGAGCAGTTCTTC. The chain links TRBV6-5 to TRBJ2-1, with D possibly matching TRBD1 (6 bases). V was shortened by 9 bases and J by 8 bases, with 14 bases between the two germline ends. The V gene's germline CDR1 is MNHEY and CDR2 SVGAGI. This CDR3 is 12 amino acids long.

The V gene is TRBV14, the J gene TRBJ1-4; no clear D. The V gene lost 3 bases and the J gene lost 5 bases, with 13 bases spanning the gap. Germline V gene sequence: CDR1 SGHDN, CDR2 FVKESK. CDR3 length: 15 amino acids. CDR3 sequence: CASSQRGVSNEKLFF. The CDR3 DNA is TGTGCCAGCAGCCAGAGAGGAGTCTCAAATGAAAAACTGTTTTTT.

The genes are TRBV19 and TRBJ2-5; TRBD2 aligns across 10 bases. The J segment lost 1 base and the V segment lost 5 bases, leaving 4 bases of the junction unmatched. This CDR3 has 15 residues. The germline V gene encodes CDR1 LNHDA and CDR2 SQIVND (reference sequence). The CDR3 reads CASSARTSGQETQYF. Here the CDR3 DNA reads TGTGCCAGTAGTGCACGGACTAGCGGCCAAGAGACCCAGTACTTC. Combining the CDR3 with reference TRBV19 and TRBJ2-5 gives the whole variable domain DGGITQSPKYLFRKEGQNVTLSCEQNLNHDAMYWYRQDPGQGLRLIYYSQIVNDFQKGDIAEGYSVSREKKESFPLTVTSAQKNPTAFYLCASSARTSGQETQYFGPGTRLLVL.

The chain joins TRBV7-2 to TRBJ2-1; D remains unclear. The germline CDR1 and CDR2 sequences are SGHTA and FQGNSA. This CDR3 spans 12 amino acids. V lost 1 base and J lost 12, with 10 bases in between. The CDR3: CASSLEGYWQFF. CDR3 DNA: TGTGCCAGCAGCTTAGAAGGTTACTGGCAGTTCTTC. The whole variable domain, filled in from reference TRBV7-2 and TRBJ2-1, reads GAGVSQSPSNKVTEKGKDVELRCDPISGHTALYWYRQSLGQGLEFLIYFQGNSAPDKSGLPSDRFSAERTGGSVSTLTIQRTQQEDSAVYLCASSLEGYWQFFGPGTRLTVL.

This clonotype was seen only a few times. J is TRBJ2-7 and V is TRBV21-1; the DNA was not used to check the table's D call, TRBD2. TRBV21-1 is labeled a pseudogene. There are 14 residues in the CDR3. In DNA, the CDR3 is TGTGCCAGCCCTCTGGGGTGGGAGGGTAAAGAGCAGTACGTC. Translating gives CASPLGWEGKEQYV.

The chain recombines TRBV4-2 with TRBJ2-2; TRBD2 matches at 7 bases. This CDR3 comprises 16 residues. Unmatched junction bases numbered 6, after V lost 4 bases and J lost 1 base. Looked up from germline, CDR1 is LGHNA and CDR2 is YNFKEQ. This chain's CDR3 is CASSPSERENTGELFF. In nucleotides, the CDR3 is TGTGCCAGCAGCCCGTCCGAGCGGGAGAACACCGGGGAGCTGTTTTTT.

The J gene is TRBJ2-3, the V gene TRBV5-4; 8 bases agree with TRBD2. The CDR3 sequence is 12 residues long. CDR1 is SGHNT and CDR2 is YYREEE in the germline V gene (reference sequence). Trimming cost V 4 bases and J 9 bases; bases outside gene matches: 4. CDR3 in DNA: TGTGCCAGCAGCCAAAAGCGGGAGACGCAGTATTTT. Protein product: CASSQKRETQYF.

This clonotype was observed a handful of times. The rearrangement links TRBV4-2 to TRBJ2-2; tentatively, D is TRBD2 (6 bases). There are 16 residues in the CDR3. Germline V lookup: CDR1 LGHNA, CDR2 YNFKEQ. The germline V and J ends were trimmed by 1 base and 5 bases, with 14 bases remaining between them. As DNA, the CDR3 is TGTGCCAGCAGCCAAGGCGGGCTAGCGAGGACCGGGGAGCTGTTTTTT. Its translation is CASSQGGLARTGELFF.

This clonotype was detected many times. The chain employs TRBV18 and TRBJ1-2; the D is unclear. V was cut by 0 bases and J by 3 bases, with 5 bases left in between. In germline, CDR1 is KGHSH, CDR2 LQKENI. The CDR3 has 13 residues. The CDR3 loop reads CASSPPIYYGYTF. CDR3 in DNA: TGTGCCAGCTCACCACCAATATACTATGGCTACACCTTC.

The chain uses TRBV2 and TRBJ2-3, with 7 bases fitting TRBD2. V was pared by 7 bases and J by 6 bases, with 10 bases of the junction left unmatched. The germline V gene has CDR1 SNHLY and CDR2 FYNNEI. The CDR3 totals 14 residues. CDR3 DNA: TGTGCCAGCAAAGGCGGGAGTTTAGTCGATACGCAGTATTTT. This translates into CASKGGSLVDTQYF.

In this sample, this clonotype turned up many times. This sequence joins TRBV28 and TRBJ1-2; 8 bases align to TRBD1. The CDR3 consists of 12 residues. V lost 6 bases, J lost 8 bases, and 5 bases stayed unmatched. The germline CDR1 and CDR2 sequences are MDHEN and SYDVKM. This CDR3 is CASRSRGRGYTF. The CDR3 region has the DNA TGTGCCAGCAGGAGCAGGGGGCGAGGCTACACCTTC.

This CDR3 is CASSRTGEETQYF. CDR3 coding DNA: TGTGCCAGCAGTCGGACAGGGGAAGAGACCCAGTACTTC. J is TRBJ2-5 and V is TRBV12-3 or TRBV12-4, with 9 bases aligning to TRBD1. J lost 3 bases, V lost 5 bases, and 1 base had no gene match. The CDR3 is made up of 13 amino acids.

This clonotype has more than one count but fewer than ten. The chain combines TRBV27 with TRBJ1-4; D might be TRBD1 (6 bases). V was clipped by 3 bases and J by 7 bases, with 15 bases between them. Per the germline V gene, CDR1 is MNHEY and CDR2 is SMNVEV (reference sequence). The CDR3 length is 15 residues. DNA of the CDR3: TGTGCCAGCAGTTTGGCAGGGGCGGCGTCTGAAAAACTGTTTTTT. Protein sequence: CASSLAGAASEKLFF.

The chain is built from TRBV6-1 and TRBJ2-7; the D is unclear. Trimming pared 0 bases from V and 4 bases from J, leaving 10 bases between. Germline V gene lookup returns CDR1 MNHNS and CDR2 SASEGT. The CDR3 length is 14 residues. The CDR3 loop reads CASSEAPGVYEQYV. CDR3 in DNA: TGTGCCAGCAGTGAAGCCCCTGGGGTATACGAGCAGTACGTC.

The chain joins TRBV9 to TRBJ2-5, with TRBD2 matching 11 bases. From germline, CDR1 is SGDLS and CDR2 YYNGEE. The ends lost 3 bases at V and 1 base at J; junction bases unmatched: 5. CDR3 length equals 16 residues. DNA of the CDR3: TGTGCCAGCAGCGCCCGTGGACTAGCGGGCCAAGAGACCCAGTACTTC. Its protein product is CASSARGLAGQETQYF.